This TCR beta chain was sequenced during a study of blood T cell repertoires in COVID-19. Study background: The samples span acute and convalescent COVID-19 from the United States, Italy and Spain.

The V gene's germline CDR1 is MNHEY and CDR2 SVGAGI. This CDR3 comprises 13 residues. The J segment lost 5 bases and the V segment lost 6 bases, leaving 1 base of the junction unmatched. TCRdb keeps only in-frame clones here, not all; method: immunoSEQ multiplex PCR. The sample has 250,000 to 300,000 clones; around 84% are singletons. The gene calls are TRBV6-5 and TRBJ1-5, with 10 bases aligning to TRBD1. The receptor was isolated from a man aged 25 to 45 with acute COVID-19. Sequences were obtained from PBMCs or T cells enriched from blood (not recorded which). CDR3 loop: CASRTGGDQPQHF. CDR3 sequence (DNA): TGTGCCAGCAGGACAGGGGGCGATCAGCCCCAGCATTTT.